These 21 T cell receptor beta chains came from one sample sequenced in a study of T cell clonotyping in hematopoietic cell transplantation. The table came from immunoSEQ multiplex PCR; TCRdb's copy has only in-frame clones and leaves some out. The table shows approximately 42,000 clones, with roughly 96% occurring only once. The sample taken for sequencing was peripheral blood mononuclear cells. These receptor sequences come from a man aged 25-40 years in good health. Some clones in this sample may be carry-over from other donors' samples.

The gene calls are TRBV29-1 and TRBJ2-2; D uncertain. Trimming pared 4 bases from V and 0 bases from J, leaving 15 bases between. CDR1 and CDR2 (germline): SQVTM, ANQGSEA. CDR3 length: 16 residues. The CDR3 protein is CSVALRQHANTGELFF. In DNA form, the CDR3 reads TGCAGCGTTGCCCTTCGACAACACGCGAACACCGGGGAGCTGTTTTTT.

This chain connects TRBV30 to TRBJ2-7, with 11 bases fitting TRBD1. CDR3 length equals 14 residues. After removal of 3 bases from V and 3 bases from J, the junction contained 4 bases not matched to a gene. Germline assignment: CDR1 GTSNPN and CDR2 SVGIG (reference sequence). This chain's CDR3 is CAWSPGTGGYEQYF. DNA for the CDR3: TGTGCCTGGAGCCCCGGGACAGGGGGCTACGAGCAGTACTTC.

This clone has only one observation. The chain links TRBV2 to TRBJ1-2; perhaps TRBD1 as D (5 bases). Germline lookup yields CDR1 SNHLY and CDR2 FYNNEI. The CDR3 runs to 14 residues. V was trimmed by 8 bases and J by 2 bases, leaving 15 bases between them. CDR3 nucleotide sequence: TGTGCCAGCCGTCGACCGGGACGGAACTATGGCTACACCTTC. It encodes CASRRPGRNYGYTF.

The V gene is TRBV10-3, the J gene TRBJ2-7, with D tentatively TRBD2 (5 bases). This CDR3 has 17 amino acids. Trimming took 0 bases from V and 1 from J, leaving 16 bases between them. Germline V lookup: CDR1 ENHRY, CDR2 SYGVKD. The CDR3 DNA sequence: TGTGCCATCAGTGAGTCGACCGGGATCTCCGATTCCTACGAGCAGTACTTC. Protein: CAISESTGISDSYEQYF.

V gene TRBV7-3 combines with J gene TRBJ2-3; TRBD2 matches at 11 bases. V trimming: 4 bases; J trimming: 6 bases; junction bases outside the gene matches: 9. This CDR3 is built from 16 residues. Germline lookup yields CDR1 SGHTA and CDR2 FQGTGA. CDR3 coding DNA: TGTGCCAGCAGCTCATATCCGACTAGCGGGACGGATACGCAGTATTTT. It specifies CASSSYPTSGTDTQYF.

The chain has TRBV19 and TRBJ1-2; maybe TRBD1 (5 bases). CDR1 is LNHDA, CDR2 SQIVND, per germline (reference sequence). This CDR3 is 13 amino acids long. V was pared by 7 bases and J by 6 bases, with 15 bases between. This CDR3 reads CASTMAGLDGYTF. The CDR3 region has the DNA TGTGCCAGTACGATGGCGGGACTCGATGGCTACACCTTC.

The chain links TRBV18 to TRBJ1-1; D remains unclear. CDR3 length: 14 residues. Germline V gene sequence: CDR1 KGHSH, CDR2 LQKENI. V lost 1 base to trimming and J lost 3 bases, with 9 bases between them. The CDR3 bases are TGTGCCAGCTCACCACTCAGCCGGGACACTGAAGCTTTCTTT. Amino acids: CASSPLSRDTEAFF. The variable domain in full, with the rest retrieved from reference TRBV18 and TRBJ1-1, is NAGVMQNPRHLVRRRGQEARLRCSPMKGHSHVYWYRQLPEEGLKFMVYLQKENIIDESGMPKERFSAEFPKEGPSILRIQQVVRGDSAAYFCASSPLSRDTEAFFGQGTRLTVV.

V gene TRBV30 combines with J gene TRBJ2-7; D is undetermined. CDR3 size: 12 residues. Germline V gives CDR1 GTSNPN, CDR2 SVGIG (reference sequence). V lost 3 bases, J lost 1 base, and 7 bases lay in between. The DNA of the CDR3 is TGTGCCTGGAGGAGAGTTTCCTACGAGCAGTACTTC. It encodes CAWRRVSYEQYF.

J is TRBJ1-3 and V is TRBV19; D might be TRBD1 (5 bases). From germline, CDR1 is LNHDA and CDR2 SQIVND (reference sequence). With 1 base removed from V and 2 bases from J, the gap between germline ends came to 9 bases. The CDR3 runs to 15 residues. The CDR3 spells CASSIGAGPGNTIYF. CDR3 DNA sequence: TGTGCCAGTAGTATAGGGGCAGGGCCTGGAAACACCATATATTTT. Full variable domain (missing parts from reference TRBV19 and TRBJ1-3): DGGITQSPKYLFRKEGQNVTLSCEQNLNHDAMYWYRQDPGQGLRLIYYSQIVNDFQKGDIAEGYSVSREKKESFPLTVTSAQKNPTAFYLCASSIGAGPGNTIYFGEGSWLTVV.

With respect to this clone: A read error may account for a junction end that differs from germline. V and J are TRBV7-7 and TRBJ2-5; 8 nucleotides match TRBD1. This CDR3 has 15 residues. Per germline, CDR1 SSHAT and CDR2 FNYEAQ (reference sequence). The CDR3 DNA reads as TGTGCTAGCAGCGGTCTCGGACAGGGAGTGGAGACCCAGTACTTC. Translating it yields CASSGLGQGVETQYF.

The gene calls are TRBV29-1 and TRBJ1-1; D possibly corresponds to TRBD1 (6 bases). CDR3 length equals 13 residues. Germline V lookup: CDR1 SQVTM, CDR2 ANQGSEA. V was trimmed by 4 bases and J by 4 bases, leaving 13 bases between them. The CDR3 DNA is TGCAGCGTTGGCGACAGGCGGGGCACTGAAGCTTTCTTT. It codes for CSVGDRRGTEAFF.

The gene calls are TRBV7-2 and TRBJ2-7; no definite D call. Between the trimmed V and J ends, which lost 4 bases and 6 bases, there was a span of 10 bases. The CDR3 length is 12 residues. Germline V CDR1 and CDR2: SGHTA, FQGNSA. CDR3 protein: CASSSPRSEQYF. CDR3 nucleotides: TGTGCCAGCAGCTCCCCTAGAAGCGAGCAGTACTTC.

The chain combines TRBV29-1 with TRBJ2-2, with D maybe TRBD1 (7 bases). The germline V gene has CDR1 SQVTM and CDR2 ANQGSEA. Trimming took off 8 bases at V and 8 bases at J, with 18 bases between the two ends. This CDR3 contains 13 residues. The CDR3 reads CSLSEGAGGELFF. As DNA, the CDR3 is TGCAGCTTGTCGGAGGGGGCGGGAGGGGAGCTGTTTTTT.

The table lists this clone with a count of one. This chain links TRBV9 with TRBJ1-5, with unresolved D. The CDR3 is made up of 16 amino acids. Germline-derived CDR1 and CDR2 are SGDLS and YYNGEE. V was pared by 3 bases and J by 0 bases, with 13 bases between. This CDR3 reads CASSATLRLSNQPQHF. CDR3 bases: TGTGCCAGCAGCGCAACTTTGCGGCTTAGCAATCAGCCCCAGCATTTT.

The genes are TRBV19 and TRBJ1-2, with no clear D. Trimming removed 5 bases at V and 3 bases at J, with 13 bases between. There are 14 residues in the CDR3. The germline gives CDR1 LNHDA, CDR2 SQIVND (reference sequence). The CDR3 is CASSPPRGDYGYTF. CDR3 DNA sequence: TGTGCCAGTAGTCCCCCCCGGGGTGACTATGGCTACACCTTC.

DNA for the CDR3: TGCGCCAGCGGAGAGGGCCAGCTATACCTCGAGCAGTACTTC. Translated, it gives CASGEGQLYLEQYF. The genes are TRBV5-1 and TRBJ2-7, with D possibly matching TRBD2 (5 bases). This CDR3 is 14 amino acids long. V was shortened by 7 bases and J by 6 bases, with 20 bases between the two germline ends. CDR1 is SGHRS, CDR2 YFSETQ, per germline.

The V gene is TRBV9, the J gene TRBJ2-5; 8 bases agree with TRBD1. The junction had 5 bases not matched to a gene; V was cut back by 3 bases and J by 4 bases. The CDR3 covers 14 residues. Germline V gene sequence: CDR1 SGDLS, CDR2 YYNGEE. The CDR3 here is CASSGRTGLETQYF. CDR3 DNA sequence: TGTGCCAGCAGCGGCCGGACAGGGTTAGAGACCCAGTACTTC.

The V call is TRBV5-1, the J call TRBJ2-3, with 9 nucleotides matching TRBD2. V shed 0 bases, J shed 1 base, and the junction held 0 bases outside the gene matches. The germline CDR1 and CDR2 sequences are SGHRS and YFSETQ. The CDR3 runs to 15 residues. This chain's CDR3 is CASSLASGGTDTQYF. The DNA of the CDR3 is TGCGCCAGCAGCTTGGCTAGCGGGGGCACAGATACGCAGTATTTT.

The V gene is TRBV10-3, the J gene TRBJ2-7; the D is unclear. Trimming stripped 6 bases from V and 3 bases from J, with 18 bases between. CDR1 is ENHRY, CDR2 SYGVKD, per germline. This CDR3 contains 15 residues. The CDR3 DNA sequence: TGTGCCATCAGGGCCGGGCACCTTTCCGACTACGAGCAGTACTTC. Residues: CAIRAGHLSDYEQYF.

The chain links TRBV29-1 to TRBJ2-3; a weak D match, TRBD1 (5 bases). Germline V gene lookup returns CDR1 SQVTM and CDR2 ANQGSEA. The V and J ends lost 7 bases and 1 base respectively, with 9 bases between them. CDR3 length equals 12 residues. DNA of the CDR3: TGCAGCGCACAGGCTGGCACAGATACGCAGTATTTT. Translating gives CSAQAGTDTQYF.

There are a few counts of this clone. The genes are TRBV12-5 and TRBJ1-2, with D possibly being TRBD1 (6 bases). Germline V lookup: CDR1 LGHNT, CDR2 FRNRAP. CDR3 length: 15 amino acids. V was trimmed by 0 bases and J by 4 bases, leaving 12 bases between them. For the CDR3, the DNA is TGTGCTAGTGGTTTGGTAAACAGGGCCGTCTATGGCTACACCTTC. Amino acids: CASGLVNRAVYGYTF.